The next 23 T cell receptor beta chains were all read from a single sample in a study of PD-1 blockade in classical Hodgkin lymphoma. Sequencing used immunoSEQ multiplex PCR; TCRdb keeps in-frame clones, though not all of them. The sample gives about 8,200 clones, 70% to 90% of which show up once; roughly 21% is in the top ten. Each patient's relapse followed autologous stem cell transplantation, and brentuximab vedotin exposure varied. Magnetic negative selection was used to purify CD8+ T cells from thawed PBMCs. The source was CD8+ T cells from blood, collected at baseline. The receptors originated from a human donor with classical Hodgkin lymphoma.

The V and J genes are TRBV5-8 and TRBJ1-4; 11 bases line up with TRBD1. J gave up 7 bases and V 4 bases, and 12 bases lay outside the gene matches. This CDR3 has 17 amino acids. Germline values: CDR1 SGHTS, CDR2 YDEGEE. CDR3 amino acids: CASSPGQGAGFFEKLFF. In DNA form, the CDR3 reads TGTGCCAGCAGCCCCGGACAGGGGGCCGGTTTTTTTGAAAAACTGTTTTTT.

The sample holds a few counts of this clone. The chain combines TRBV7-9 with TRBJ2-7; a weak D match, TRBD2 (5 bases). The CDR3 consists of 14 residues. Germline V gene sequence: CDR1 SEHNR, CDR2 FQNEAQ (reference sequence). V was shortened by 2 bases and J by 1 base, with 9 bases between the two germline ends. CDR3 sequence: CASSLLPGSYEQYF. In DNA form, the CDR3 reads TGTGCCAGCAGCTTACTTCCGGGGTCCTACGAGCAGTACTTC.

The chain carries TRBV27 and TRBJ2-1, with D possibly called TRBD1 or TRBD2 (7 bases each). There are 13 residues in the CDR3. Trimming stripped 2 bases from V and 8 bases from J, with 10 bases between. CDR1 is MNHEY and CDR2 is SMNVEV in the germline V gene (reference sequence). The CDR3 here is CASSLQGGDEQFF. DNA for the CDR3: TGTGCCAGCAGTTTACAGGGGGGGGATGAGCAGTTCTTC.

This clone was detected only once. This chain joins TRBV7-8 and TRBJ2-3, with TRBD2 identical over 8 bases. The J segment lost 0 bases and the V segment lost 2 bases, leaving 4 bases of the junction unmatched. Germline V gene data show CDR1 as SGHVS and CDR2 as FQNEAQ. The CDR3 spans 16 residues. The CDR3 reads CASSLLQRESTDTQYF. The CDR3 DNA reads as TGTGCCAGCAGCTTATTACAGCGGGAGAGCACAGATACGCAGTATTTT.

V is TRBV5-4 and J is TRBJ2-1, with 13 bases that match TRBD2. This CDR3 spans 16 amino acids. The germline CDR1 and CDR2 sequences are SGHNT and YYREEE (reference sequence). V gave up 0 bases and J gave up 10 bases; unmatched junction bases: 7. CDR3 residues: CASSLVRLAGGQEQFF. CDR3 sequence (DNA): TGTGCCAGCAGCTTGGTCCGACTAGCGGGGGGCCAAGAGCAGTTCTTC.

Note on this clone: The sample contains more than one DNA sequence encoding this CDR3. The rearrangement uses TRBV27 and TRBJ2-1, with D tentatively TRBD1 or TRBD2 (5 bases each). Germline values: CDR1 MNHEY, CDR2 SMNVEV (reference sequence). Trimming left V 2 bases short and J 6 bases short, with 5 bases between. The CDR3 extends over 12 amino acids. The CDR3 sequence: CASSLGGNEQFF. CDR3 nucleotide sequence: TGTGCCAGCAGTTTAGGGGGCAATGAGCAGTTCTTC.

The rearrangement uses TRBV5-4 and TRBJ2-3; D might be TRBD1 (6 bases). The CDR3 runs to 14 residues. Trimming took 5 bases from V and 4 from J, leaving 14 bases between them. CDR1 and CDR2 from the germline V gene are SGHNT and YYREEE (reference sequence). This chain's CDR3 is CASSEGVDPDTQYF. The CDR3 region has the DNA TGTGCCAGCAGTGAGGGGGTTGATCCAGATACGCAGTATTTT.

This chain connects TRBV6-5 to TRBJ2-1; D possibly uses TRBD1 or TRBD2 (5 bases each). The CDR3 contains 15 residues. V shed 0 bases and J shed 12 bases, with 18 bases lying between them. Germline-derived CDR1 and CDR2 are MNHEY and SVGAGI. This CDR3 is CASSYSGTSGKGQFF. The CDR3, as DNA: TGTGCCAGCAGTTACTCGGGGACCTCCGGTAAAGGGCAGTTCTTC.

The rearrangement joins TRBV4-1 to TRBJ2-1; D gene unclear. With 4 bases removed from V and 5 bases from J, the gap between germline ends came to 12 bases. This CDR3 is built from 14 residues. Germline assignment: CDR1 MGHRA and CDR2 YSYEKL. In DNA form, the CDR3 reads TGCGCCAGCAGCCGCTCTTGGACGAACAATGAGCAGTTCTTC. It yields the protein CASSRSWTNNEQFF.

CDR3 nucleotides: TGTGCCAGTAGATGGGGCAGGGGGTACACTGAAGCTTTCTTT. This translates into CASRWGRGYTEAFF. This chain links TRBV19 with TRBJ1-1, with 7 bases that match TRBD1. The ends lost 6 bases at V and 3 bases at J; junction bases unmatched: 7. Germline V gives CDR1 LNHDA, CDR2 SQIVND (reference sequence). The CDR3 spans 14 residues.

In its sample, this clone is large. In nucleotides, the CDR3 is TGTGCCAGCACTCTCAGCGGAGAAGCTTTCTTT. Translating it yields CASTLSGEAFF. The rearrangement uses TRBV25-1 and TRBJ1-1; D remains unclear. With 7 bases removed from V and 8 bases from J, the gap between germline ends came to 11 bases. This CDR3 has 11 amino acids. Per germline, CDR1 MGHDK and CDR2 SYGVNS.

This clone has more than one count but fewer than ten. The chain has TRBV7-2 and TRBJ2-1; D uncertain. Trimming removed 2 bases from V and 5 bases from J, with 13 bases in between. The germline V gene encodes CDR1 SGHTA and CDR2 FQGNSA. There are 15 residues in the CDR3. CDR3 protein: CASSLYGGDNNEQFF. In nucleotides, the CDR3 is TGTGCCAGCAGCTTATATGGTGGGGATAACAATGAGCAGTTCTTC.

The chain couples TRBV6-1 to TRBJ1-3; the match to TRBD1 covers 8 bases. Trimming at V came to 2 bases and at J to 6 bases, leaving 3 bases not matched to a gene. Germline values: CDR1 MNHNS, CDR2 SASEGT. This CDR3 has 14 residues. The CDR3 nucleotides read TGTGCCAGCAGTGAAATGACAGGGGAAAACACCATATATTTT. Translation gives CASSEMTGENTIYF.

By sample share, this clone is large (0.1 to 1%). The sample has other DNA sequences that encode this CDR3 too. The V call is TRBV28, the J call TRBJ2-1, with 7 bases fitting TRBD2. V gave up 0 bases and J gave up 0 bases; unmatched junction bases: 5. This CDR3 has 17 residues. Germline CDR1 MDHEN, CDR2 SYDVKM. CDR3 sequence (DNA): TGTGCCAGCAGTTTATGGGCTAGCGGCAGCTCCTACAATGAGCAGTTCTTC. It is translated as CASSLWASGSSYNEQFF.

This clone was seen more than once but under ten times. The V call is TRBV6-1, the J call TRBJ2-1, with 7 bases that match TRBD2. This CDR3 comprises 16 residues. Germline CDR1 is MNHNS and CDR2 is SASEGT. J lost 2 bases, V lost 1 base, and 5 bases had no gene match. In DNA, the CDR3 is TGTGCCAGCAGTGAAGAGGTGAGCGGGACCTACAATGAGCAGTTCTTC. It is translated as CASSEEVSGTYNEQFF.

The chain couples TRBV7-6 to TRBJ2-3; 12 bases match TRBD2. V shed 0 bases and J 2 bases; nucleotides not matched to a gene: 12. The germline V gene encodes CDR1 SGHVS and CDR2 FNYEAQ. The length of the CDR3 is 20 residues. CDR3 coding DNA: TGTGCCAGCAGCTTAGCACGGTCCGGGGCTAGCGGGAGGGCCACAGATACGCAGTATTTT. Protein: CASSLARSGASGRATDTQYF. Based on the CDR3 plus reference TRBV7-6 and TRBJ2-3, the full variable domain is GAGVSQSPRYKVTKRGQDVALRCDPISGHVSLYWYRQALGQGPEFLTYFNYEAQQDKSGLPNDRFSAERPEGSISTLTIQRTEQRDSAMYRCASSLARSGASGRATDTQYFGPGTRLTVL.

This chain uses TRBV19 with TRBJ2-1; TRBD2 agrees at 7 bases. Germline CDR1 is LNHDA and CDR2 is SQIVND (reference sequence). There are 13 residues in the CDR3. The junction had 8 bases not matched to a gene; V was cut back by 6 bases and J by 9 bases. CDR3 coding DNA: TGTGCCAGTAGCATAAGCGGGATCTTTGAGCAGTTCTTC. Translating it yields CASSISGIFEQFF.

This chain uses TRBV28 with TRBJ2-4, with D maybe TRBD1 (6 bases). The length of the CDR3 is 12 residues. The V end was cut by 5 bases, the J end by 6 bases, with 8 bases between. Germline CDR1 reads MDHEN; CDR2 reads SYDVKM. The CDR3 is CASSQQGNIQYF. The CDR3 region has the DNA TGTGCCAGCAGTCAACAGGGAAACATTCAGTACTTC.

This rearrangement joins TRBV6-5 to TRBJ2-6; no firm D call. The germline V gene encodes CDR1 MNHEY and CDR2 SVGAGI. CDR3 length: 15 amino acids. The V end lost 0 bases, the J end lost 0 bases, and 3 bases lay between the germline ends. CDR3 DNA: TGTGCCAGCAGTTACTCGGTCTCTGGGGCCAACGTCCTGACTTTC. Its protein product is CASSYSVSGANVLTF.

This chain links TRBV28 with TRBJ2-5; tentative D call: TRBD2 (5 bases). Germline V gene data show CDR1 as MDHEN and CDR2 as SYDVKM. CDR3 length equals 15 residues. Trimming pared 1 base from V and 2 bases from J, leaving 11 bases between. The CDR3: CASSLFERWQETQYF. In DNA, the CDR3 is TGTGCCAGCAGTTTATTTGAGCGGTGGCAAGAGACCCAGTACTTC. Variable domain in full (rest from reference TRBV28 and TRBJ2-5): DVKVTQSSRYLVKRTGEKVFLECVQDMDHENMFWYRQDPGLGLRLIYFSYDVKMKEKGDIPEGYSVSREKKERFSLILESASTNQTSMYLCASSLFERWQETQYFGPGTRLLVL.

The chain couples TRBV6-5 to TRBJ2-5; 8 bases fit TRBD1. V dropped 0 bases and J dropped 5; count of bases not matched to a gene: 8. The CDR3 spans 16 residues. Germline CDR1 reads MNHEY; CDR2 reads SVGAGI. CDR3 bases: TGTGCCAGCAGTTACTCGGAAATGGCAGGGGGCGAGACCCAGTACTTC. It translates to CASSYSEMAGGETQYF.

V is TRBV28 and J is TRBJ1-2; possible D gene TRBD1, 6 bases. Germline loops: CDR1 MDHEN, CDR2 SYDVKM. CDR3 size: 13 residues. V dropped 5 bases and J dropped 7 bases, with 14 bases sitting between them. The DNA of the CDR3 is TGTGCCAGCAGTCCCCGGGGGGCGCGTGGCTACACCTTC. The encoded protein is CASSPRGARGYTF.

This clone was found a few times. V and J are TRBV9 and TRBJ2-2, with D hard to call. Trimming stripped 2 bases from V and 5 bases from J, with 25 bases between. This CDR3 is 19 amino acids long. From germline, CDR1 is SGDLS and CDR2 YYNGEE. CDR3 loop: CASSVWGRQGMIRTGELFF. The CDR3 DNA is TGTGCCAGCAGCGTGTGGGGTAGGCAAGGGATGATTCGGACCGGGGAGCTGTTTTTT.